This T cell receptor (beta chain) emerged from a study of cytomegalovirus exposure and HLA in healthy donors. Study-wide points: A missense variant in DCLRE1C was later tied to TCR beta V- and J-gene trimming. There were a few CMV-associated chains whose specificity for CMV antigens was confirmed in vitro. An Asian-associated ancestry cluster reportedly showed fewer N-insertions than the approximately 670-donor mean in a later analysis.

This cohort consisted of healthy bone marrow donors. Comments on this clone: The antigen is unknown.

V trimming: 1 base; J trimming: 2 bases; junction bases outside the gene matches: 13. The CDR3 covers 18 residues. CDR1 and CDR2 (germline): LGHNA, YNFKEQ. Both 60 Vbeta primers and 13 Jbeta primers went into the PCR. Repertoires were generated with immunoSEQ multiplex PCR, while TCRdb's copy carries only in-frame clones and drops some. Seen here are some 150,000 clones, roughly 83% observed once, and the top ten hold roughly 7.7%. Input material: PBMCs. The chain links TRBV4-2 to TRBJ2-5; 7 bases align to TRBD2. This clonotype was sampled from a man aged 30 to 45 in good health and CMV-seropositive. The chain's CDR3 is CASSQGTSAVTLQETQYF. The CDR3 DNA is TGTGCCAGCAGCCAAGGAACTAGCGCCGTGACCCTACAAGAGACCCAGTACTTC.